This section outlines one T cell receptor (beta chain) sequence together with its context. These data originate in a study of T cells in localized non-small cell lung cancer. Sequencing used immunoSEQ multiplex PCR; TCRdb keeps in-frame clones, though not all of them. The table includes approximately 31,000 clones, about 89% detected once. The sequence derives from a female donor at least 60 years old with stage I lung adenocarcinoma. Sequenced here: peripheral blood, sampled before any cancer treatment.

The CDR3 spells CAISEEGLARNIQYF. CDR3 DNA sequence: TGTGCCATCAGTGAGGAGGGACTAGCAAGAAACATTCAGTACTTC. The V and J genes are TRBV10-3 and TRBJ2-4; 9 nucleotides match TRBD2. The CDR3 covers 15 residues. Germline V lookup: CDR1 ENHRY, CDR2 SYGVKD. V lost 2 bases to trimming and J lost 6 bases; unmatched junction nucleotides: 5.